The clone carrying this TCR beta chain was counted only a few times. The target antigen is unknown. CDR1 and CDR2 from the germline V gene are GTSNPN and SVGIG (reference sequence). Trimming cost V 2 bases and J 5 bases, with 12 bases left between them. The CDR3 has 13 residues. This specimen comes from a study of T cells in Graves' hyperthyroidism and ophthalmopathy. As for the study in general: Peripheral blood specimens were obtained at initial diagnosis, prior to any treatment.

Broader study findings: Among clonotypes expanded in thyroid above 0.001, most were also found in blood.

The TCR beta CDR3 regions underwent amplification using RNA transcripts as the source. First-round RT-PCR targeting the TCR CDR3 was performed with the HTBI primer set. TCRdb fed the multiplex PCR reads into MiXCR, producing one record per CDR3 protein. The table includes hundreds of thousands of distinct CDR3 sequences, 13% to 15% detected once. Diagnostic decisions used clinical symptoms, serum thyroxine and TRAb, thyroid ultrasound and orbital computed tomography. This TCR derives from a woman aged 60-75 years with Graves' ophthalmopathy. The chain combines TRBV30 with TRBJ2-5; the D is unclear. Sequencing was done on a sample of blood. Here the CDR3 reads CAWSLGRLETQYF. The CDR3 DNA reads as TGTGCCTGGAGTCTTGGACGTTTGGAGACCCAGTACTTC.